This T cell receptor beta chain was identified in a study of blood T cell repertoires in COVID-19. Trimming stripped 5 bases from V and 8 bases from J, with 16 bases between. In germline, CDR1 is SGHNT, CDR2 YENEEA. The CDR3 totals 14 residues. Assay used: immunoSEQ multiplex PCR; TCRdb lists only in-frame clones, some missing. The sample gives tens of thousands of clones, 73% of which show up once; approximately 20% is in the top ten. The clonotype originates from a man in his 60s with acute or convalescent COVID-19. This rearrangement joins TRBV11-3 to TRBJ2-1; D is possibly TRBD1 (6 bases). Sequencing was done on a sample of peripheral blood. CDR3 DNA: TGTGCCAGCAGCCTAAGGACAGTCTCCCATGAGCAGTTCTTC. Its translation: CASSLRTVSHEQFF.